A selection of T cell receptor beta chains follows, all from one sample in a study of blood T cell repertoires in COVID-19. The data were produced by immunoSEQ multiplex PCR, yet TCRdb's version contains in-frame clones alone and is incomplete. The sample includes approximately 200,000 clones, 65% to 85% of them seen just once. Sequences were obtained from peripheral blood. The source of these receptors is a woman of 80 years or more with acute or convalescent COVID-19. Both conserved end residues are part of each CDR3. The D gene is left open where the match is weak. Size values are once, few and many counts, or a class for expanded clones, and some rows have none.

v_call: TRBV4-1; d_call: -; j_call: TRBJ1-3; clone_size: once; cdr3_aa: CASSQTPGRLSSGNTIYF; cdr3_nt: TGCGCCAGCAGCCAAACCCCCGGTCGACTGAGCTCTGGAAACACCATATATTTT
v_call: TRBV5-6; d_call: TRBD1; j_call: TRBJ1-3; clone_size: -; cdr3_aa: CASSGNRGSGNTIYF; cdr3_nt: TGTGCCAGCAGCGGAAACAGGGGTTCTGGAAACACCATATATTTT
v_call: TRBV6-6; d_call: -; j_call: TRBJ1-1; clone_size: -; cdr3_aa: CASSYSYSQVAFF; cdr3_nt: TGTGCCAGCAGTTACTCTTACTCTCAAGTGGCTTTCTTT
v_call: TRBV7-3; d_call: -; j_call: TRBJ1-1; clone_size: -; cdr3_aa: CASSPGVWGTEAFF; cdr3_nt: TGTGCCAGCTCCCCAGGGGTATGGGGCACTGAAGCTTTCTTT
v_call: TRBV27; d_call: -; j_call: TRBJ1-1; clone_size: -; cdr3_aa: CASMFGEGRTEAFF; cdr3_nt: TGTGCCAGCATGTTTGGGGAGGGTCGGACTGAAGCTTTCTTT
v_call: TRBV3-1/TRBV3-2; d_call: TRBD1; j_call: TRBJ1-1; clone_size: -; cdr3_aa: CASSPLQGLRTEAFF; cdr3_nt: TGTGCCAGCAGCCCATTACAGGGGCTGCGAACTGAAGCTTTCTTT
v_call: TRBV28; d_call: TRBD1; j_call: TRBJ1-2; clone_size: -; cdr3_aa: CASSLRDRDGYTF; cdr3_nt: TGTGCCAGCAGTTTAAGGGACAGGGACGGCTACACCTTC
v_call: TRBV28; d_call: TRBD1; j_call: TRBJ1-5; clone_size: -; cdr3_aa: CASGTGVNQPQHF; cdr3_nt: TGTGCCTCGGGGACAGGGGTCAATCAGCCCCAGCATTTT
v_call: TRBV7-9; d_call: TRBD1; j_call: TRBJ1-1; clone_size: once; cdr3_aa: CASSPGTANTEAFF; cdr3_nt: TGTGCCAGCAGCCCGGGGACAGCGAACACTGAAGCTTTCTTT
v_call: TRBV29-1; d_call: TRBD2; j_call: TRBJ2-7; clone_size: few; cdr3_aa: CSVETPSGIGEQYF; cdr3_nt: TGCAGCGTTGAAACGCCTAGCGGGATTGGCGAGCAGTACTTC
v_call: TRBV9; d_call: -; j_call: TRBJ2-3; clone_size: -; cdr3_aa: CASSAGSLTDTQYF; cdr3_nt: TGTGCCAGCAGCGCCGGGTCTCTCACAGATACGCAGTATTTT
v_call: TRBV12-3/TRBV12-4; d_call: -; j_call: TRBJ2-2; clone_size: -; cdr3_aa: CASSPLFGELFF; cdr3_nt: TGTGCCAGCAGCCCCCTCTTTGGCGAGCTGTTTTTT
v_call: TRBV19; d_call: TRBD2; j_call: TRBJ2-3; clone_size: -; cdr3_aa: CASTHGLAGSDTQYF; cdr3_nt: TGTGCCAGTACCCACGGACTAGCGGGGTCAGATACGCAGTATTTT
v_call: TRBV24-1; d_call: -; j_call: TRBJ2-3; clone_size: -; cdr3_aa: CATSSGDTDTQYF; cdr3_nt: TGTGCCACCAGTTCCGGGGACACAGATACGCAGTATTTT
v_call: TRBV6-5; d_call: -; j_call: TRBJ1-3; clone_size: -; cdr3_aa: CASSYRDSPAGNTIYF; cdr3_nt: TGTGCCAGCAGTTACCGGGACTCCCCGGCTGGAAACACCATATATTTT
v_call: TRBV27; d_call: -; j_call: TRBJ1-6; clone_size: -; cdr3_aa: CASSSDSFLNSPLHF; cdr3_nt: TGTGCCAGCAGTTCTGACAGTTTCCTCAATTCACCCCTCCACTTT
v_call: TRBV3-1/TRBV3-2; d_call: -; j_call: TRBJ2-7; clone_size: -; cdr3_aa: CASSQDIGRPQEQYF; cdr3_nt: TGTGCCAGCAGCCAAGATATCGGCAGGCCCCAAGAGCAGTACTTC
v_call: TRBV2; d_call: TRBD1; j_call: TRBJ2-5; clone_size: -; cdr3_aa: CASLTDRAETQYF; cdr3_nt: TGTGCCAGCCTGACCGACAGGGCAGAGACCCAGTACTTC
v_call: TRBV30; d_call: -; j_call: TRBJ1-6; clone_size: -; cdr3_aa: CAWTHDGVVKSPLHF; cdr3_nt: TGTGCCTGGACCCACGACGGGGTTGTAAAATCACCCCTCCACTTT
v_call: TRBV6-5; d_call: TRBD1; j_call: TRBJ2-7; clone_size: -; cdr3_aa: CASILGQGGAYEQYF; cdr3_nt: TGTGCCAGCATACTCGGACAGGGGGGGGCCTACGAGCAGTACTTC
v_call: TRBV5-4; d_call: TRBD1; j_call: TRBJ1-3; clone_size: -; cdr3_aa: CASSLHGDRFYPIYF; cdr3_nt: TGTGCCAGCAGCCTCCACGGGGACAGATTCTACCCCATATATTTT
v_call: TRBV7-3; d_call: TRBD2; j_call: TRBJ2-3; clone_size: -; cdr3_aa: CASSLTGTSGGLADTQYF; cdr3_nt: TGTGCCAGCAGCTTAACGGGGACTAGCGGGGGGTTGGCAGATACGCAGTATTTT
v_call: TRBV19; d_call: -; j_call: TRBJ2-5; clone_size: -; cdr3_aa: CASSIMSTGLETQYF; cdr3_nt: TGTGCCAGTAGTATAATGTCGACAGGTCTAGAGACCCAGTACTTC
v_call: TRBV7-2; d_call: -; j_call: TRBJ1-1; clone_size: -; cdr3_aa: CASSFVGAYAEAFF; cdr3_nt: TGTGCCAGCAGCTTCGTGGGCGCCTATGCTGAAGCTTTCTTT
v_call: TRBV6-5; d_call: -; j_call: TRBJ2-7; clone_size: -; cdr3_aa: CASSYRQGHEQYF; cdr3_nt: TGTGCCAGCAGTTATCGGCAGGGCCACGAGCAGTACTTC
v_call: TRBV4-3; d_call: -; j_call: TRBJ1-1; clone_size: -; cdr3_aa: CASSQGQDRTEAFF; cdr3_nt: TGCGCCAGCAGCCAAGGACAGGACCGGACTGAAGCTTTCTTT
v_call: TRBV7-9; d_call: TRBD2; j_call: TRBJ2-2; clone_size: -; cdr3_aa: CASSFRTSGGYTGELFF; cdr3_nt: TGTGCCAGCAGCTTTAGGACTAGCGGGGGTTACACCGGGGAGCTGTTTTTT
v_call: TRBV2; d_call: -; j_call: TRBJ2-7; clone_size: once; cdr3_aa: CASRPRQPGGYEQYF; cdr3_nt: TGTGCCAGCAGACCTAGACAGCCCGGGGGCTACGAGCAGTACTTC
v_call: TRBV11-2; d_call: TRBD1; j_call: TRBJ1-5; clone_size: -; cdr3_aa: CASSLWTGGINQPQHF; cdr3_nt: TGTGCCAGCAGCCTATGGACAGGGGGCATTAATCAGCCCCAGCATTTT
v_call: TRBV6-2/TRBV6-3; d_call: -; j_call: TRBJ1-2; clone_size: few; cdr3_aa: CASSYQYGYTF; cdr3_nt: TGTGCCAGCAGTTACCAGTATGGCTACACCTTC
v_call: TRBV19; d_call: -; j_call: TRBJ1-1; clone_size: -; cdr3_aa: CASSMTQGWAEAFF; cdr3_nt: TGTGCCAGTAGTATGACCCAGGGGTGGGCTGAAGCTTTCTTT
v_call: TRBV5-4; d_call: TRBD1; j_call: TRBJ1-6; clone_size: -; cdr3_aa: CASSLVIGGNNSPLHF; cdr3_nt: TGTGCCAGCAGCTTGGTGATAGGGGGCAATAATTCACCCCTCCACTTT
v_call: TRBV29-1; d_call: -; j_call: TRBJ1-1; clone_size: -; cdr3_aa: CSIYRDSTEAFF; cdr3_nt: TGCAGCATTTACAGGGATTCCACTGAAGCTTTCTTT
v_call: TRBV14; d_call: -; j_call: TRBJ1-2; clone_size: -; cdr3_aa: CASSHSLTGVVGYTF; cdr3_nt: TGTGCCAGCAGCCACTCTCTGACAGGAGTAGTAGGCTACACCTTC
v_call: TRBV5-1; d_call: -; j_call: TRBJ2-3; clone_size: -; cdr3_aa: CASREGLKGDTQYF; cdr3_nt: TGCGCCAGCAGGGAGGGGTTAAAGGGAGATACGCAGTATTTT
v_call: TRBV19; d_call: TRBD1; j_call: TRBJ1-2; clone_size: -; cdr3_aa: CASQPGQKFYGYTF; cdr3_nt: TGTGCCTCTCAACCGGGACAGAAATTTTATGGCTACACCTTC
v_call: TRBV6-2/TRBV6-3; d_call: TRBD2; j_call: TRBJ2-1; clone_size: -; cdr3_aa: CASSSSGGPWNEQFF; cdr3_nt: TGTGCCAGCAGCTCCAGCGGGGGCCCCTGGAATGAGCAGTTCTTC
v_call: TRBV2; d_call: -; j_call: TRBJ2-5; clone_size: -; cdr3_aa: CASNSHSGLPQGETQYF; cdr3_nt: TGTGCCAGCAATTCGCATTCGGGTCTCCCCCAGGGAGAGACCCAGTACTTC
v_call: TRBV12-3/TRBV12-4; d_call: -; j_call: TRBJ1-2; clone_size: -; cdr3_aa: CASSFSGRGYTF; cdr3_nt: TGTGCCAGCAGTTTTTCGGGGAGAGGCTACACCTTC
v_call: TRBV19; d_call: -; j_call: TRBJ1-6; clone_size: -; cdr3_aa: CASSEQGDQNSPLHF; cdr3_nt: TGTGCCAGTAGTGAACAGGGTGATCAAAATTCACCCCTCCACTTT
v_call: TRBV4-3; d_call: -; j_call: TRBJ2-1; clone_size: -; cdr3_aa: CASSQERLNEQFF; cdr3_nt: TGCGCCAGCAGCCAGGAGCGACTCAATGAGCAGTTCTTC
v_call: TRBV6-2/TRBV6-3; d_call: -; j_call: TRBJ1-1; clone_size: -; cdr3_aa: CASSYGTTEAFF; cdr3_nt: TGTGCCAGCAGTTACGGCACCACTGAAGCTTTCTTT
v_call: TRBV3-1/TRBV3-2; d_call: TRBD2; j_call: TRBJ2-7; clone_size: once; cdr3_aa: CASSQDAAAGAHEQYF; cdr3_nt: TGTGCCAGCAGCCAAGATGCCGCAGCGGGAGCCCACGAGCAGTACTTC
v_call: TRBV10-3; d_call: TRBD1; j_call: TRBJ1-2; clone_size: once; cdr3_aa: CAIQGAGDGYTF; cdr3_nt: TGTGCCATCCAGGGGGCGGGGGATGGCTACACCTTC
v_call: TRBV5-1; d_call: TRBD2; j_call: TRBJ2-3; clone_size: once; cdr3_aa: CASSLGLADTDTQYF; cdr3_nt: TGCGCCAGCAGCCTCGGACTAGCGGACACAGATACGCAGTATTTT
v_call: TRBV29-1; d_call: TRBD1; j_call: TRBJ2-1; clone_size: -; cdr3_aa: CSVVDRGLQFF; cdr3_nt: TGCAGCGTTGTCGACAGGGGGTTACAGTTCTTC